This is a list of T cell receptor beta chains from one sample in a study of blood T cell repertoires in COVID-19. Clones were read by immunoSEQ multiplex PCR, and TCRdb kept only the in-frame ones, dropping some. The sample lists a few hundred thousand clones; around 90% were seen once. Sequencing used PBMCs or T cells enriched from blood (not recorded which). These receptors were taken from a woman aged 50 to 65 who had recovered from COVID-19. CDR3s include the opening cysteine and the closing phenylalanine or tryptophan. The order of the fields is J gene, V gene, clone size, D gene, CDR3 protein. The D gene is left open where the match is weak. The size entry is marked missing in some rows and otherwise reads once, few, many or a size class.

j_gene: TRBJ2-1
v_gene: TRBV2
abundance: NA
d_gene: TRBD2
CDR3aa: CASKREGLGEQFF

j_gene: TRBJ1-4
v_gene: TRBV27
abundance: NA
d_gene: TRBD1
CDR3aa: CASSTRTGGLGEKLFF

j_gene: TRBJ2-6
v_gene: TRBV5-1
abundance: NA
d_gene: TRBD1
CDR3aa: CASSFRDSYIGANVLTF

j_gene: TRBJ2-2
v_gene: TRBV5-5
abundance: NA
d_gene: TRBD2
CDR3aa: CASSFPPGGRATGELFF

j_gene: TRBJ2-1
v_gene: TRBV30
abundance: NA
d_gene: TRBD1
CDR3aa: CAWSPAGTGGTDEQFF

j_gene: TRBJ2-2
v_gene: TRBV27
abundance: few
d_gene: NA
CDR3aa: CASSPRIVNTGELFF

j_gene: TRBJ1-2
v_gene: TRBV2
abundance: NA
d_gene: TRBD1
CDR3aa: CASRGQGGYGYTF

j_gene: TRBJ1-2
v_gene: TRBV7-2
abundance: NA
d_gene: TRBD1
CDR3aa: CASSKGQDYGYTF

j_gene: TRBJ2-7
v_gene: TRBV19
abundance: few
d_gene: NA
CDR3aa: CASSIGGRNYEQYF

j_gene: TRBJ2-5
v_gene: TRBV15
abundance: few
d_gene: NA
CDR3aa: CATSRAPLRGETQYF

j_gene: TRBJ1-3
v_gene: TRBV7-9
abundance: NA
d_gene: NA
CDR3aa: CASSLAVSGNSGNTIYF

j_gene: TRBJ2-1
v_gene: TRBV7-3
abundance: NA
d_gene: TRBD2
CDR3aa: CASSLTVGGPGHEQFF

j_gene: TRBJ2-5
v_gene: TRBV13
abundance: NA
d_gene: NA
CDR3aa: CASSFTGKQETQYF

j_gene: TRBJ1-1
v_gene: TRBV5-4
abundance: NA
d_gene: NA
CDR3aa: CASSPAGTRRVVGTEAFF

j_gene: TRBJ1-2
v_gene: TRBV5-1
abundance: NA
d_gene: NA
CDR3aa: CASSVGQNNYGYTF

j_gene: TRBJ1-2
v_gene: TRBV18
abundance: few
d_gene: TRBD1
CDR3aa: CASSQGQGDYGYTF

j_gene: TRBJ2-6
v_gene: TRBV2
abundance: NA
d_gene: NA
CDR3aa: CASSEGLYSGANVLTF

j_gene: TRBJ2-5
v_gene: TRBV5-6
abundance: NA
d_gene: NA
CDR3aa: CASSLGSGMTETQYF

j_gene: TRBJ2-3
v_gene: TRBV6-2/TRBV6-3
abundance: NA
d_gene: NA
CDR3aa: CASSINRGDTQYF

j_gene: TRBJ1-2
v_gene: TRBV2
abundance: NA
d_gene: NA
CDR3aa: CASSEYVTALGTRRNYGYTF

j_gene: TRBJ1-2
v_gene: TRBV28
abundance: NA
d_gene: NA
CDR3aa: CASTLLLGGDYGYTF

j_gene: TRBJ1-1
v_gene: TRBV24-1
abundance: NA
d_gene: NA
CDR3aa: CATSDRHIHPEAFF

j_gene: TRBJ1-3
v_gene: TRBV5-1
abundance: many
d_gene: NA
CDR3aa: CASSLAGRGNGNTIYF

j_gene: TRBJ1-1
v_gene: TRBV5-1
abundance: NA
d_gene: TRBD1
CDR3aa: CASSLWTGNTEAFF

j_gene: TRBJ2-5
v_gene: TRBV5-5
abundance: NA
d_gene: TRBD2
CDR3aa: CASSYSGLGLGETQYF

j_gene: TRBJ2-7
v_gene: TRBV7-9
abundance: NA
d_gene: NA
CDR3aa: CASSPRPGSTYEQYF

j_gene: TRBJ2-1
v_gene: TRBV7-8
abundance: NA
d_gene: NA
CDR3aa: CASSERILSYNEQFF

j_gene: TRBJ1-2
v_gene: TRBV7-9
abundance: NA
d_gene: NA
CDR3aa: CASSSLRQFYGYTF

j_gene: TRBJ2-5
v_gene: TRBV7-2
abundance: NA
d_gene: TRBD2
CDR3aa: CASSFGLAGYETQYF

j_gene: TRBJ2-5
v_gene: TRBV6-5
abundance: once
d_gene: NA
CDR3aa: CASSPSGSKTQYF

j_gene: TRBJ1-1
v_gene: TRBV19
abundance: NA
d_gene: TRBD1
CDR3aa: CASNNRQGRDTEAFF

j_gene: TRBJ1-4
v_gene: TRBV28
abundance: NA
d_gene: TRBD1
CDR3aa: CASSSTGVGAEKLFF

j_gene: TRBJ2-3
v_gene: TRBV6-2/TRBV6-3
abundance: few
d_gene: TRBD2
CDR3aa: CASSRAGETDTQYF

j_gene: TRBJ2-5
v_gene: TRBV19
abundance: NA
d_gene: TRBD2
CDR3aa: CASRQTQTTSAPGAQYF

j_gene: TRBJ2-7
v_gene: TRBV7-2
abundance: NA
d_gene: TRBD1
CDR3aa: CASSKGQGGIRAQYF

j_gene: TRBJ2-2
v_gene: TRBV24-1
abundance: NA
d_gene: TRBD2
CDR3aa: CATSDPTSGSNTGELFF

j_gene: TRBJ2-1
v_gene: TRBV6-6
abundance: NA
d_gene: TRBD2
CDR3aa: CASSPTPGTSVYNEQFF

j_gene: TRBJ2-7
v_gene: TRBV7-9
abundance: NA
d_gene: TRBD1
CDR3aa: CASSMLGQGVSEQYF

j_gene: TRBJ1-1
v_gene: TRBV12-3/TRBV12-4
abundance: NA
d_gene: NA
CDR3aa: CASSFGEGTTFF

j_gene: TRBJ2-1
v_gene: TRBV9
abundance: NA
d_gene: NA
CDR3aa: CASSRTRAGYNEQFF